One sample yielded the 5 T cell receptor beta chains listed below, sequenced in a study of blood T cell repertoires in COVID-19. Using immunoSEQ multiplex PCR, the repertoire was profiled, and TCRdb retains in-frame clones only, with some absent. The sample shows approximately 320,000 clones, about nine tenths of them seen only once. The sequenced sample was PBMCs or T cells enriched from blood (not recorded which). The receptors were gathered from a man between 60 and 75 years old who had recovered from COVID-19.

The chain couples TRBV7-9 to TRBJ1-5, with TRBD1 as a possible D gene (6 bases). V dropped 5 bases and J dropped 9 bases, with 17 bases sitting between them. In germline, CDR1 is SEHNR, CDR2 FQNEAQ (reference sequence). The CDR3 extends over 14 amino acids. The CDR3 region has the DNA TGTGCCAGCAGCCCGGACAGTAACTTATCGCCCCAGCATTTT. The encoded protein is CASSPDSNLSPQHF.

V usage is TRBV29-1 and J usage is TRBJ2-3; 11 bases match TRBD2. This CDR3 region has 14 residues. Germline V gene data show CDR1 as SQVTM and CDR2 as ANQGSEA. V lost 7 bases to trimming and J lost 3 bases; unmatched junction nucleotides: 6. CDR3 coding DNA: TGCAGCGATTACCCTAGCGGGGGGACAGATACGCAGTATTTT. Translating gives CSDYPSGGTDTQYF.

CDR3 nucleotides: TGTGCCAGCAGGGCGGGGAGGGCAACTAATGAAAAACTGTTTTTT. This gives the protein CASRAGRATNEKLFF. The chain links TRBV2 to TRBJ1-4; no firm D call. This CDR3 contains 15 residues. Germline V CDR1 and CDR2: SNHLY, FYNNEI. The V end was cut by 6 bases, the J end by 0 bases, with 11 bases between.

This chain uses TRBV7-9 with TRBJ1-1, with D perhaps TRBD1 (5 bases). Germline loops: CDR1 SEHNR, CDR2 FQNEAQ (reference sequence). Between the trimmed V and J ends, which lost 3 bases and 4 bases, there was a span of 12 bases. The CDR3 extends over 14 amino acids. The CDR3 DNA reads TGTGCCAGCAGCTTTGCGGGGGACGGCACTGAAGCTTTCTTT. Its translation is CASSFAGDGTEAFF.

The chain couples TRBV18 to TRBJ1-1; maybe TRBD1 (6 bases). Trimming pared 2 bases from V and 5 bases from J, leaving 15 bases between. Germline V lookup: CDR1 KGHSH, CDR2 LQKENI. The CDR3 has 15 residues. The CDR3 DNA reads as TGTGCCAGCTCACCAGGGGGCTCTGGAGTAACTGAAGCTTTCTTT. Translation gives CASSPGGSGVTEAFF.